The entry below describes one T cell receptor (beta chain). The antigen remains undetermined. Patient tissue came from resections in Japan or China, 2014–2017. Histologic diagnosis was independently verified by two lung pathologists. After pathologic assessment, macro-dissection selected premalignant or tumor cells for extraction. This sample is part of a study of immune evolution from preneoplasia to lung adenocarcinoma. Profiling relied on immunoSEQ multiplex PCR, and the TCRdb table lists in-frame clones only, not all of them. Of several thousand clones listed, 55% to 80% are singletons. Study results and caveats: Normal lung had the highest top T cell clone frequencies.

Germline trimming cut 4 bases from V and 3 bases from J; bases unmatched to any gene: 7. CDR1 is SGHDN, CDR2 FVKESK, per germline. The CDR3 runs 16 residues. The sample was FFPE lung adenocarcinoma in situ tissue. V and J are TRBV14 and TRBJ2-3; TRBD2 aligns across 10 bases. This clonotype originated in a donor older than 65 with lung adenocarcinoma. Some clones in this sample may be carry-over from other donors' samples. The CDR3 DNA follows: TGTGCCAGCAGCCGCCTTAGCGGGGGGACGACAGATACGCAGTATTTT. Its protein product is CASSRLSGGTTDTQYF.